These 3 T cell receptor beta chains were sequenced from one sample in a study of blood T cell repertoires in COVID-19 (dated by TCRdb to 2020 to 2022). Preparation of the library involved the immunoSEQ multiplex PCR assay. As stored in TCRdb, this immuneACCESS dataset retains in-frame rearrangements with V and J assigned. A fraction of the clones does not appear; measured against another copy, unresolved V genes explain less than half of the discrepancy, and the remainder lacks a known reason. The sample table shows about 170,000 clones, and around 83% are seen once. Approximately 19% of the sample goes to the ten largest clones. The source material was peripheral blood. All receptors derive from a woman aged 70-85 years who had recovered from COVID-19.

Only one count was recorded for this clone. This chain connects TRBV11-1 to TRBJ2-2, with D possibly matching TRBD2 (7 bases). Between the trimmed V and J ends, which lost 0 bases and 3 bases, there was a span of 11 bases. CDR3 length: 16 amino acids. CDR1 and CDR2 from the germline V gene are SGHAT and FQDESV (reference sequence). CDR3 coding DNA: TGTGCCAGCAGCTTAGCTCGGGGGGCGGACACCGGGGAGCTGTTTTTT. This sequence encodes CASSLARGADTGELFF.

The chain links TRBV19 to TRBJ2-7, with D perhaps TRBD1 (6 bases). This CDR3 has 13 residues. Between the trimmed V and J ends, which lost 7 bases and 1 base, there was a span of 11 bases. The germline V gene encodes CDR1 LNHDA and CDR2 SQIVND (reference sequence). The CDR3 spells CASTYTGSYEQYF. The DNA of the CDR3 is TGTGCCAGTACCTACACAGGGTCCTACGAGCAGTACTTC.

This chain connects TRBV24-1 to TRBJ1-5; TRBD1 is a possible D gene (5 bases). CDR3 length equals 15 residues. CDR1 is KGHDR, CDR2 SFDVKD, per germline. Deletions cut 2 bases from V and 1 base from J, with 8 bases between. Here the CDR3 reads CATSDSGHSNQPQHF. In DNA form, the CDR3 reads TGTGCCACCAGTGATTCCGGACACAGCAATCAGCCCCAGCATTTT.